Included here is one T cell receptor (beta chain) sequence, with context. Its antigen is currently unknown. No progression to ophthalmopathy during 18 months of follow-up defined stable disease. These data belong to a study of T cells in Graves' hyperthyroidism and ophthalmopathy. Study context: Blood was drawn when the patient was first diagnosed and still untreated.

The germline V gene has CDR1 MGHDK and CDR2 SYGVNS. This CDR3 is built from 15 residues. The trim removed 3 bases at V and 7 bases at J, leaving 6 bases unmatched. Study observations and caveats: Blood also contained most expanded thyroid clonotypes above 0.001. A model using 13 V-J features told ophthalmopathy apart from stable hyperthyroidism.

RNA transcripts were the template for amplifying TCR beta CDR3 regions. The primer set for the first-round RT-PCR of the TCR CDR3 was HTBI. From the multiplex PCR reads, TCRdb called clonotypes with MiXCR, one entry per CDR3 protein. This sample has about 700,000 distinct CDR3 sequences, with approximately 14% found just once. The receptor's source is a woman between 18 and 29 years old with Graves' hyperthyroidism. The rearrangement links TRBV25-1 to TRBJ1-6; 7 bases match TRBD1. The sequenced sample consisted of blood. Here the CDR3 reads CASSDTGTVNSPLHF. CDR3 coding DNA: TGTGCCAGCAGTGACACCGGGACAGTGAATTCACCCCTCCACTTT.